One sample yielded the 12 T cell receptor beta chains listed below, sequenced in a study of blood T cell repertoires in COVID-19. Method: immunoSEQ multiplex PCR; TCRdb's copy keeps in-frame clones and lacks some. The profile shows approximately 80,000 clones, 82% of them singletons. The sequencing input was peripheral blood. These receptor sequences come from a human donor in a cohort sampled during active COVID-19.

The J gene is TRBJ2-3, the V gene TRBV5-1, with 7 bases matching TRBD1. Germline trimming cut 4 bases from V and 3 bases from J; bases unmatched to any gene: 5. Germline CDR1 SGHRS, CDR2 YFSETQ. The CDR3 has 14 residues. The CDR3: CASSQRQGTDTQYF. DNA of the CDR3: TGCGCCAGCAGCCAAAGACAGGGAACAGATACGCAGTATTTT.

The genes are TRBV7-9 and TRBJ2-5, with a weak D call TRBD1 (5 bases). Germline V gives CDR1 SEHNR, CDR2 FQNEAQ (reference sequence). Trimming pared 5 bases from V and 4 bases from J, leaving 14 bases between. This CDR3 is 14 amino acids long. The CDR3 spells CASSPRVRRETQYF. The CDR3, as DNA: TGTGCCAGCAGCCCCAGGGTGAGGCGAGAGACCCAGTACTTC. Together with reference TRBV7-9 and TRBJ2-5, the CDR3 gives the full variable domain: DTGVSQNPRHKITKRGQNVTFRCDPISEHNRLYWYRQTLGQGPEFLTYFQNEAQLEKSRLLSDRFSAERPKGSFSTLEIQRTEQGDSAMYLCASSPRVRRETQYFGPGTRLLVL.

The CDR3 DNA follows: TGTGCCAGCAGCCCTGAACCGGGGTCCTCTGGAAACACCATATATTTT. This gives the protein CASSPEPGSSGNTIYF. The chain employs TRBV7-6 and TRBJ1-3; D gene uncertain. The V end was cut by 5 bases, the J end by 0 bases, with 14 bases between. The CDR3 runs to 16 residues. Germline V gene sequence: CDR1 SGHVS, CDR2 FNYEAQ.

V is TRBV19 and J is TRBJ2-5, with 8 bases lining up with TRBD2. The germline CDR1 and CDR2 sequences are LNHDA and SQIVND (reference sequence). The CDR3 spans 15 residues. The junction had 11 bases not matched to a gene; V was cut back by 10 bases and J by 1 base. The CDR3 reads CATSGIGGAQETQYF. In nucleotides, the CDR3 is TGTGCCACCTCGGGGATCGGGGGGGCCCAAGAGACCCAGTACTTC.

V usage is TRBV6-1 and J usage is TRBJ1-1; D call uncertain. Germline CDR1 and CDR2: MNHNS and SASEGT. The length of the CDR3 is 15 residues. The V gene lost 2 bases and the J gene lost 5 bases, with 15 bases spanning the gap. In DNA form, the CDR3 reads TGTGCCAGCAGTGAAAGGCCAGCCGGGAGGACTGAAGCTTTCTTT. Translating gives CASSERPAGRTEAFF.

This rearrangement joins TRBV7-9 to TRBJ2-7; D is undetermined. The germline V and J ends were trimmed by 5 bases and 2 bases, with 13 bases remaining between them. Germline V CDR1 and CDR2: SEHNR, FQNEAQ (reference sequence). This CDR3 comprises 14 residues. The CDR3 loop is CASSTMGSTYEQYF. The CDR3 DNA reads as TGTGCCAGCAGCACCATGGGCAGCACCTACGAGCAGTACTTC.

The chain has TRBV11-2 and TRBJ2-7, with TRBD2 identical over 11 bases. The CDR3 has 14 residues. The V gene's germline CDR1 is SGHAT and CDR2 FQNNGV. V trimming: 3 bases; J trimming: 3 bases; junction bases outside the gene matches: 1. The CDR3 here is CASSFGLAGYEQYF. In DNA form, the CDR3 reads TGTGCCAGCAGCTTCGGACTAGCGGGCTACGAGCAGTACTTC. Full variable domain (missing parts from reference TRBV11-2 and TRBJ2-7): EAGVAQSPRYKIIEKRQSVAFWCNPISGHATLYWYQQILGQGPKLLIQFQNNGVVDDSQLPKDRFSAERLKGVDSTLKIQPAKLEDSAVYLCASSFGLAGYEQYFGPGTRLTVT.

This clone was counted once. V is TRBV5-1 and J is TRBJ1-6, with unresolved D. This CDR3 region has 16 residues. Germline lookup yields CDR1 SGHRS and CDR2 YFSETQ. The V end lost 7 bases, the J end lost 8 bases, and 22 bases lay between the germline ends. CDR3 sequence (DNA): TGCGCCAGCGCCCAACTCTCGTCGAGAGAGGATTCACCCCTCCACTTT. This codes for CASAQLSSREDSPLHF. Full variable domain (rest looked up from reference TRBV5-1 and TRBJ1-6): KAGVTQTPRYLIKTRGQQVTLSCSPISGHRSVSWYQQTPGQGLQFLFEYFSETQRNKGNFPGRFSGRQFSNSRSEMNVSTLELGDSALYLCASAQLSSREDSPLHFGNGTRLTVT.

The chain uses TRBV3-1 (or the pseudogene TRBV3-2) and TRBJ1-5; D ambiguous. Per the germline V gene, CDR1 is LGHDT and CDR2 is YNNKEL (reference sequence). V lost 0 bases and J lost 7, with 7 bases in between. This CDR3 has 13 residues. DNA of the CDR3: TGTGCCAGCAGCCAAGAGGCCGGGCAGCCCCAGCATTTT. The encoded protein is CASSQEAGQPQHF.

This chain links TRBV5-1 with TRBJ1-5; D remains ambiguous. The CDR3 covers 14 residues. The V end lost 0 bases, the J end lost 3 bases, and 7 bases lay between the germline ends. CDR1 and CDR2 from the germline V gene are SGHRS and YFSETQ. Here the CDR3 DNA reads TGCGCCAGCAGCTTGGGGGAGATCAATCAGCCCCAGCATTTT. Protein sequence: CASSLGEINQPQHF.

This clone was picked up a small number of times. CDR3 sequence reads: CASSLMSRGMDSYEQYF. The CDR3 coding sequence is TGTGCCAGCAGCTTAATGAGTAGGGGAATGGACTCCTACGAGCAGTACTTC. The V gene is TRBV7-6, the J gene TRBJ2-7; a possible D gene is TRBD1 (5 bases). The ends were cut back, 2 bases at V and 0 bases at J, with 17 bases in the middle. The germline V gene encodes CDR1 SGHVS and CDR2 FNYEAQ. This CDR3 is built from 17 residues.

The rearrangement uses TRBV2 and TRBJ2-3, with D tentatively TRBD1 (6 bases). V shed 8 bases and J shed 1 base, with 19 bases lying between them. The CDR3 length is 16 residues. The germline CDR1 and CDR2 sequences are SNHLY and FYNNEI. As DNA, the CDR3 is TGTGCCAGCTCCCTCATCGCTGCAGGGGGCACAGATACGCAGTATTTT. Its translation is CASSLIAAGGTDTQYF.